This TCR beta chain was observed in a study of control samples from healthy donors and cancer patients. Libraries were prepared by immunoSEQ multiplex PCR; TCRdb keeps only in-frame clonotypes and omits some of them. The table lists 150,000 to 180,000 clones, roughly 94% of them singletons. Germline loops: CDR1 MNHEY, CDR2 SMNVEV (reference sequence). J was trimmed by 9 bases and V by 4 bases; bases with no gene match: 9. This CDR3 has 14 residues. Sequencing was done on a sample of blood. The rearrangement uses TRBV27 and TRBJ1-5; 7 bases are shared with TRBD1. The TCR originated in a man in his forties in good health. The CDR3 bases are TGTGCCAGCAGTTCGGACAGGCAGTTTGGGCCCCAGCATTTT. This codes for CASSSDRQFGPQHF.